Each of the 26 T cell receptor beta chains below was sequenced from the same sample in a study of cytomegalovirus exposure and HLA in healthy donors (dated by TCRdb to 2017 to 2019). The receptor library was made with the immunoSEQ multiplex PCR assay. For the multiplex PCR, a mixture combining 60 forward primers for TCR Vbeta segments and 13 reverse primers for TCR Jbeta segments was used. Drawn from immuneACCESS, this table holds only the in-frame rearrangements with V and J called that TCRdb kept. Clones are partly lost; checked studies trace under half to an unresolved V gene and leave the rest unexplained. The sample data list approximately 67,000 clones, and over 75% of these were observed just once. The ten largest make up 12% of the sample. Material for sequencing was PBMCs. The receptors were sampled from a woman aged 30 to 39 in good health and CMV-seropositive.

On this clone itself: Other DNA sequences of this sample code for an identical CDR3. This chain joins TRBV6-1 and TRBJ2-2, with TRBD2 matching 12 bases. Trimming at V came to 2 bases and at J to 6 bases, leaving 1 base not matched to a gene. The CDR3 has 15 residues. The germline gives CDR1 MNHNS, CDR2 SASEGT. The CDR3: CASSELAGGPGELFF. The DNA of the CDR3 is TGTGCCAGCAGTGAACTAGCGGGAGGGCCCGGGGAGCTGTTTTTT.

This clone occurred once. The J gene is TRBJ2-5, the V gene TRBV5-6; possible D gene TRBD2, 8 bases. The last part of the DNA fits TRBJ2-7 better; the J call may be wrong. Per germline, CDR1 SGHDT and CDR2 YYEEEE. The CDR3 is 16 amino acids. Written as DNA, the CDR3 is TGTGCCAGCAGCTTGTTTCCAGGGGGACTAGTAGACGAGCAGTACTTC. It specifies CASSLFPGGLVDEQYF.

This chain uses TRBV14 with TRBJ2-5; D is possibly TRBD1 (5 bases). V was trimmed by 4 bases and J by 1 base, leaving 7 bases between them. Germline values: CDR1 SGHDN, CDR2 FVKESK. CDR3 length: 13 amino acids. The CDR3 DNA reads TGTGCCAGCAGCCGACAGATCCAAGAGACCCAGTACTTC. Protein: CASSRQIQETQYF.

The chain is built from TRBV29-1 and TRBJ2-5; 7 bases are a match to TRBD2. Judging by the DNA end, TRBJ2-7 fits better; the J call may be wrong. CDR1 and CDR2 from the germline V gene are SQVTM and ANQGSEA. The CDR3 length is 11 residues. CDR3 nucleotide sequence: TGCAGCGCCGCGGGGGTGTACGAGCAGTACTTC. This sequence encodes CSAAGVYEQYF.

CDR3 coding DNA: TGTGCCAGCAGTGAACAGCAGGGGGGCTTCTATGGCTACACCTTC. It codes for CASSEQQGGFYGYTF. The chain uses TRBV25-1 and TRBJ1-2, with TRBD1 matching over 7 bases. The CDR3 has 15 amino acids. Germline lookup yields CDR1 MGHDK and CDR2 SYGVNS. V trimming: 2 bases; J trimming: 4 bases; junction bases outside the gene matches: 7.

V is TRBV25-1 and J is TRBJ2-2, with D perhaps matching TRBD2 (6 bases). V dropped 1 base and J dropped 3 bases, with 15 bases sitting between them. The CDR3 sequence is 17 residues long. Germline V gene sequence: CDR1 MGHDK, CDR2 SYGVNS. CDR3 nucleotide sequence: TGTGCCAGCAGTGAATGGTCAGGACGGGAGTACACCGGGGAGCTGTTTTTT. Amino acids: CASSEWSGREYTGELFF. The whole variable domain, filled in from reference TRBV25-1 and TRBJ2-2, reads EADIYQTPRYLVIGTGKKITLECSQTMGHDKMYWYQQDPGMELHLIHYSYGVNSTEKGDLSSESTVSRIRTEHFPLTLESARPSHTSQYLCASSEWSGREYTGELFFGEGSRLTVL.

The rearrangement joins TRBV27 to TRBJ2-2; weak D call: TRBD2 (5 bases). CDR1 is MNHEY and CDR2 is SMNVEV in the germline V gene (reference sequence). Between the trimmed V and J ends, which lost 3 bases and 6 bases, there was a span of 20 bases. The CDR3 has 17 residues. The DNA of the CDR3 is TGTGCCAGCAGTTTTGACGGGAAGGGCATTCACGCCGGGGAGCTGTTTTTT. This gives the protein CASSFDGKGIHAGELFF.

The genes are TRBV4-1 and TRBJ2-2; tentatively, D is TRBD2 (6 bases). This CDR3 has 14 amino acids. Germline V lookup: CDR1 MGHRA, CDR2 YSYEKL. V was pared by 7 bases and J by 2 bases, with 11 bases between. As DNA, the CDR3 is TGCGCCAGCAAGGCTAGCGTAAACACCGGGGAGCTGTTTTTT. Residues: CASKASVNTGELFF.

This chain uses TRBV30 with TRBJ1-4; 7 nucleotides align to TRBD1. J gave up 4 bases and V 8 bases, and 7 bases lay outside the gene matches. The CDR3 covers 13 residues. Germline values: CDR1 GTSNPN, CDR2 SVGIG (reference sequence). In DNA, the CDR3 is TGTGCCGGAGACAGGGCGGGTAATGAAAAACTGTTTTTT. It encodes CAGDRAGNEKLFF.

This clone came up once. The chain has TRBV6-5 and TRBJ2-7, with 10 nucleotides matching TRBD2. Trimming removed 5 bases from V and 4 bases from J; junction bases left unmatched: 8. CDR3 size: 15 residues. Germline CDR1 is MNHEY and CDR2 is SVGAGI. DNA of the CDR3: TGTGCCAGCAGTCCCGTTCGGACTAGCGGTTACGAGCAGTACTTC. It encodes CASSPVRTSGYEQYF.

The J gene is TRBJ1-3, the V gene TRBV11-2, with 7 positions matching TRBD1. After removal of 5 bases from V and 4 bases from J, the junction contained 11 bases not matched to a gene. CDR1 SGHAT and CDR2 FQNNGV come from the germline V gene. CDR3 size: 16 residues. Written as DNA, the CDR3 is TGTGCCAGCAGCCCCGGACAGGCCGAATGGGGAAACACCATATATTTT. It encodes CASSPGQAEWGNTIYF.

This clone has a single count. This chain links TRBV29-1 with TRBJ2-5, with TRBD1 matching 8 bases. The V and J ends lost 5 bases and 5 bases, in that order; junction bases with no gene match: 7. CDR3 length: 13 amino acids. Germline V CDR1 and CDR2: SQVTM, ANQGSEA. Here the CDR3 reads CSVRDRRVETQYF. In DNA form, the CDR3 reads TGCAGCGTTAGGGACAGGAGGGTCGAGACCCAGTACTTC.

The chain couples TRBV7-9 to TRBJ1-4, with 11 bases lining up with TRBD1. CDR1 and CDR2 (germline): SEHNR, FQNEAQ (reference sequence). The V and J ends lost 5 bases and 5 bases, in that order; junction bases with no gene match: 4. CDR3 length: 15 amino acids. CDR3 loop: CASSPGTGGNEKLFF. The DNA for the CDR3 is TGTGCCAGCAGCCCTGGGACAGGGGGAAATGAAAAACTGTTTTTT.

This clone has only a few counts. The chain is built from TRBV5-1 and TRBJ2-1, with no clear D. V was trimmed by 0 bases and J by 7 bases, leaving 11 bases between them. This CDR3 has 14 residues. CDR1 and CDR2 (germline): SGHRS, YFSETQ. CDR3 in amino acids: CASSLAKERNEQFF. The CDR3 region has the DNA TGCGCCAGCAGCTTGGCCAAGGAGAGAAATGAGCAGTTCTTC.

The chain has TRBV19 and TRBJ2-5, with 10 bases aligning to TRBD2. The end of the DNA is better explained by TRBJ2-7, so the J call may be wrong. The CDR3 loop spans 14 amino acids. Germline CDR1 and CDR2: LNHDA and SQIVND (reference sequence). The CDR3, as DNA: TGTGCCAGTAGTCCCCTAGCGGGGGCCTACGAGCAGTACTTC. It is translated as CASSPLAGAYEQYF.

This sequence joins TRBV7-9 and TRBJ2-1; 9 bases match TRBD2. This CDR3 region has 19 residues. The germline gives CDR1 SEHNR, CDR2 FQNEAQ (reference sequence). V dropped 2 bases and J dropped 0; count of bases not matched to a gene: 11. The CDR3 sequence: CASSLKLLAGVNSYNEQFF. CDR3 coding DNA: TGTGCCAGCAGCTTAAAGTTGTTAGCGGGAGTTAACTCCTACAATGAGCAGTTCTTC.

The J gene is TRBJ2-1, the V gene TRBV6-5, with a tentative D call TRBD2 (5 bases). There are 15 residues in the CDR3. Deletions cut 5 bases from V and 7 bases from J, with 18 bases between. The germline CDR1 and CDR2 sequences are MNHEY and SVGAGI. CDR3 nucleotides: TGTGCCAGCAGTAGGTCAGGACCTAGCAGAAATGAGCAGTTCTTC. Its protein is CASSRSGPSRNEQFF.

This chain links TRBV5-3 with TRBJ1-3, with 9 bases lining up with TRBD1. TRBV5-3 is treated as an ORF (open reading frame) with a function not yet certain. V trimming: 4 bases; J trimming: 0 bases; junction bases outside the gene matches: 5. The CDR3 consists of 16 residues. DNA of the CDR3: TGTGCCAGAAGCCCGGGGACAGGGAGCTCTGGAAACACCATATATTTT. This translates into CARSPGTGSSGNTIYF.

The chain has TRBV7-3 and TRBJ2-1; possible D gene TRBD2, 5 bases. The CDR3 runs to 14 residues. Germline V gene sequence: CDR1 SGHTA, CDR2 FQGTGA. The V and J ends lost 3 bases and 2 bases respectively, with 8 bases between them. The CDR3, as DNA: TGTGCCAGCAGCTTCAGCGGTACCTACAATGAGCAGTTCTTC. Translating gives CASSFSGTYNEQFF.

V usage is TRBV7-2 and J usage is TRBJ1-1; the match to TRBD1 covers 10 bases. V lost 1 base to trimming and J lost 4 bases; unmatched junction nucleotides: 6. This CDR3 contains 16 residues. The germline gives CDR1 SGHTA, CDR2 FQGNSA. The CDR3 here is CASSLGQGAVFTEAFF. CDR3 DNA: TGTGCCAGCAGCTTAGGACAGGGGGCGGTTTTCACTGAAGCTTTCTTT.

The chain is built from TRBV10-3 and TRBJ2-1, with 12 positions matching TRBD2. CDR3 length: 14 amino acids. The V and J ends lost 5 bases and 10 bases, in that order; junction bases with no gene match: 6. Germline lookup yields CDR1 ENHRY and CDR2 SYGVKD. CDR3 in DNA: TGTGCCATCAGTCGGACTAGCGGGACGGGCGAGCAGTTCTTC. It is translated as CAISRTSGTGEQFF.

The V gene is TRBV7-9, the J gene TRBJ2-4, with a possible D match to TRBD2 (6 bases). Germline V CDR1 and CDR2: SEHNR, FQNEAQ (reference sequence). This CDR3 contains 13 residues. V dropped 3 bases and J dropped 5 bases, with 8 bases sitting between them. In DNA form, the CDR3 reads TGTGCCAGCAGCTTGGAGGGAGAAAACATTCAGTACTTC. It encodes CASSLEGENIQYF.

The chain carries TRBV7-9 and TRBJ2-3; D may be TRBD1 (6 bases). The CDR3 sequence is 17 residues long. From germline, CDR1 is SEHNR and CDR2 FQNEAQ (reference sequence). V lost 5 bases and J lost 0, with 18 bases in between. This chain's CDR3 is CASSETPTGLSTDTQYF. The CDR3 coding sequence is TGTGCCAGCAGCGAGACCCCTACAGGGCTCAGCACAGATACGCAGTATTTT.

This chain joins TRBV19 and TRBJ2-7, with 11 bases identical to TRBD2. Losses at the gene ends were 5 bases for V and 2 bases for J; bases not matched to a gene: 5. CDR1 and CDR2 (germline): LNHDA, SQIVND (reference sequence). This CDR3 has 15 residues. CDR3 loop: CASSLLAGGAYEQYF. The CDR3 region has the DNA TGTGCCAGTAGTCTTCTAGCGGGAGGTGCCTACGAGCAGTACTTC.

The chain carries TRBV4-1 and TRBJ2-7, with D tentatively TRBD2 (6 bases). Between the trimmed V and J ends, which lost 0 bases and 6 bases, there was a span of 12 bases. The CDR3 has 14 residues. Germline CDR1 is MGHRA and CDR2 is YSYEKL. The CDR3 protein is CASSQDSLGGEQYF. The CDR3 DNA sequence: TGCGCCAGCAGCCAAGACTCGCTCGGGGGCGAGCAGTACTTC.

This chain links TRBV6-4 with TRBJ2-5; 7 nucleotides match TRBD1. CDR3 length: 15 amino acids. Germline values: CDR1 MRHNA, CDR2 SNTAGT. V was clipped by 8 bases and J by 5 bases; unmatched bases: 14. CDR3 protein: CASLIAEGARETQYF. The CDR3 DNA is TGTGCCAGCCTAATTGCTGAGGGGGCCCGCGAGACCCAGTACTTC.